The T cell receptor beta chain under discussion was sequenced for a study of blood T cell repertoires in COVID-19. Across the whole study: Italy, Spain and the United States were the sources of the convalescent and acute COVID-19 samples. T cells, B-cell-depleted T cells, or PBMCs provided the cDNA or gDNA that served as material.

Source study methods: It was from reference gene primer amplification that nucleated cell counts were estimated. Measured with immunoSEQ multiplex PCR; TCRdb has only the in-frame clones, and not every one. The V and J calls and clone size are taken from that table; D and trimming were inferred from the DNA. The table has around 130,000 clones, roughly 80% seen once. Sequencing input: peripheral blood. The origin of this receptor is a human donor in a cohort sampled during active COVID-19.

Here the CDR3 reads CASSLRLNTGEQYF. CDR3 coding DNA: TGTGCCAGCAGTCTCCGGCTCAATACGGGGGAGCAGTACTTC. The J gene is TRBJ2-7, the V gene TRBV27; D is possibly TRBD2 (5 bases). V lost 5 bases, J lost 7 bases, and 18 bases lay in between. The CDR3 sequence is 14 residues long. Germline V gives CDR1 MNHEY, CDR2 SMNVEV (reference sequence).